Each of the 16 T cell receptor beta chains below was sequenced from the same sample in a study of blood T cell repertoires in COVID-19. Profiling relied on immunoSEQ multiplex PCR, and the TCRdb table lists in-frame clones only, not all of them. Of about 310,000 clones listed, around 90% were seen once; the top ten hold about 5.2%. The sequencing sample was made of PBMCs or T cells enriched from blood (not recorded which). Receptors were obtained from a man in his 60s who had recovered from COVID-19.

The genes are TRBV5-4 and TRBJ1-1; possibly TRBD1 for D (6 bases). The CDR3 loop spans 15 amino acids. Trimming left V 4 bases short and J 5 bases short, with 18 bases between. The germline gives CDR1 SGHNT, CDR2 YYREEE (reference sequence). The CDR3 DNA is TGTGCCAGCAGCCCGAAGTGGGGGCCGGGTACTGAAGCTTTCTTT. It encodes CASSPKWGPGTEAFF.

The V gene is TRBV5-8, the J gene TRBJ2-1, with TRBD1 as a possible D gene (6 bases). Germline V gives CDR1 SGHTS, CDR2 YDEGEE. Trimming cost V 4 bases and J 15 bases, with 17 bases left between them. CDR3 length equals 12 residues. CDR3 loop: CASSPGARLPFF. Written as DNA, the CDR3 is TGTGCCAGCAGCCCAGGGGCCCGATTGCCGTTCTTC. Full variable domain (remainder filled in from reference TRBV5-8 and TRBJ2-1): EAGVTQSPTHLIKTRGQQATLRCSPISGHTSVYWYQQALGLGLQFLLWYDEGEERNRGNFPPRFSGRQFPNYSSELNVNALELEDSALYLCASSPGARLPFFGPGTRLTVL.

This chain connects TRBV6-5 to TRBJ2-1, with D possibly being TRBD1 (6 bases). This CDR3 has 15 amino acids. Germline values: CDR1 MNHEY, CDR2 SVGAGI. V was trimmed by 4 bases and J by 0 bases, leaving 10 bases between them. This chain's CDR3 is CASSLQGSSYNEQFF. The CDR3 nucleotides read TGTGCCAGCAGTTTGCAGGGGAGCTCCTACAATGAGCAGTTCTTC.

The genes are TRBV19 and TRBJ1-5, with D perhaps matching TRBD1 (6 bases). CDR3 length equals 16 residues. The ends were cut back, 5 bases at V and 0 bases at J, with 14 bases in the middle. The germline V gene encodes CDR1 LNHDA and CDR2 SQIVND (reference sequence). This CDR3 reads CASSAYRVYSNQPQHF. In DNA, the CDR3 is TGTGCCAGTAGTGCGTACAGGGTTTATAGCAATCAGCCCCAGCATTTT.

This rearrangement joins TRBV18 to TRBJ1-5; 10 bases agree with TRBD1. Per germline, CDR1 KGHSH and CDR2 LQKENI. The V segment lost 5 bases and the J segment 7 bases; nucleotides outside the gene matches: 8. The CDR3 spans 15 residues. CDR3 protein: CASSTGQGERQPQHF. CDR3 nucleotides: TGTGCCAGCTCAACCGGACAGGGGGAGAGACAGCCCCAGCATTTT.

This clone is a singleton in its sample. This chain joins TRBV27 and TRBJ2-5, with D tentatively TRBD1 or TRBD2 (10 bases each). This CDR3 has 20 amino acids. From germline, CDR1 is MNHEY and CDR2 SMNVEV (reference sequence). V dropped 2 bases and J dropped 4 bases, with 29 bases sitting between them. CDR3: CASSLVPGTGVAGGRETQYF. As DNA, the CDR3 is TGTGCCAGCAGTTTAGTGCCGGGGACAGGGGTAGCGGGAGGAAGAGAGACCCAGTACTTC.

V gene TRBV19 combines with J gene TRBJ1-4; 8 bases are shared with TRBD1. V was pared by 3 bases and J by 8 bases, with 11 bases of the junction left unmatched. The CDR3 runs 16 residues. CDR1 LNHDA and CDR2 SQIVND come from the germline V gene (reference sequence). CDR3 in amino acids: CASSIGPGGDGEKLFF. The CDR3 bases are TGTGCCAGTAGTATCGGTCCAGGGGGCGACGGCGAAAAACTGTTTTTT.

This clone appeared a single time. The rearrangement links TRBV5-1 to TRBJ1-2, with D perhaps matching TRBD1 (5 bases). This CDR3 comprises 14 residues. CDR1 and CDR2 (germline): SGHRS, YFSETQ. The ends were cut back, 4 bases at V and 5 bases at J, with 15 bases in the middle. This CDR3 is CASSPAQGEYGYTF. In DNA form, the CDR3 reads TGCGCCAGCAGCCCGGCCCAGGGCGAATATGGCTACACCTTC.

The chain has TRBV29-1 and TRBJ1-1, with D uncertain. Germline V gene lookup returns CDR1 SQVTM and CDR2 ANQGSEA. CDR3 size: 11 residues. V gave up 6 bases and J gave up 6 bases, with 11 bases separating them. CDR3 nucleotide sequence: TGCAGCGTGAGCCCCTTTGCTGAAGCTTTCTTT. Amino acid sequence: CSVSPFAEAFF. The whole variable domain, remainder taken from reference TRBV29-1 and TRBJ1-1, is SAVISQKPSRDICQRGTSLTIQCQVDSQVTMMFWYRQQPGQSLTLIATANQGSEATYESGFVIDKFPISRPNLTFSTLTVSNMSPEDSSIYLCSVSPFAEAFFGQGTRLTVV.

The V and J genes are TRBV28 and TRBJ2-7, with no clear D. The CDR3 consists of 11 residues. V gave up 6 bases and J gave up 5 bases, with 8 bases separating them. Germline assignment: CDR1 MDHEN and CDR2 SYDVKM. The CDR3 here is CASRVRNEQYF. The CDR3 nucleotides are TGTGCCAGCAGAGTGCGGAACGAGCAGTACTTC.

This rearrangement joins TRBV19 to TRBJ2-7; 7 bases align to TRBD1. The length of the CDR3 is 15 residues. V gave up 4 bases and J gave up 9 bases; unmatched junction bases: 15. Germline V gives CDR1 LNHDA, CDR2 SQIVND (reference sequence). The CDR3 region is CASSTGQEGFTRQYF. In DNA, the CDR3 is TGTGCCAGTAGTACCGGACAGGAAGGGTTTACGAGGCAGTACTTC.

The chain carries TRBV6-4 and TRBJ2-1; 10 bases line up with TRBD2. Trimming took 0 bases from V and 3 from J; bases not matched to a gene: 2. The length of the CDR3 is 16 residues. Germline V gene lookup returns CDR1 MRHNA and CDR2 SNTAGT. CDR3: CASSDSPSGSYNEQFF. The CDR3 DNA sequence: TGTGCCAGCAGTGACTCGCCTAGCGGGAGCTACAATGAGCAGTTCTTC.

V is TRBV7-9 and J is TRBJ1-1, with 10 bases fitting TRBD1. The V segment lost 4 bases and the J segment 1 base; nucleotides outside the gene matches: 3. CDR1 is SEHNR and CDR2 is FQNEAQ in the germline V gene (reference sequence). The CDR3 is 15 residues long. The CDR3 nucleotides are TGTGCCAGCAGCTCGACAGGGGGCTCGAACACTGAAGCTTTCTTT. This gives the protein CASSSTGGSNTEAFF.

This clone was counted between two and nine times. V usage is TRBV7-3 and J usage is TRBJ2-1, with 8 bases fitting TRBD2. Per the germline V gene, CDR1 is SGHTA and CDR2 is FQGTGA. V gave up 5 bases and J gave up 12 bases; unmatched junction bases: 18. The CDR3 extends over 16 amino acids. This chain's CDR3 is CASSLRPGLGSTGQFF. CDR3 in DNA: TGTGCCAGCAGCCTCAGGCCGGGACTAGGTTCAACCGGGCAGTTCTTC. Filled out from reference TRBV7-3 and TRBJ2-1, the complete variable domain reads GAGVSQTPSNKVTEKGKYVELRCDPISGHTALYWYRQSLGQGPEFLIYFQGTGAADDSGLPNDRFFAVRPEGSVSTLKIQRTERGDSAVYLCASSLRPGLGSTGQFFGPGTRLTVL.

This chain connects TRBV11-2 to TRBJ2-4; TRBD1 might be the D (6 bases). The CDR3 is 14 residues long. Germline CDR1 and CDR2: SGHAT and FQNNGV. V was clipped by 3 bases and J by 2 bases, with 8 bases between them. Here the CDR3 DNA reads TGTGCCAGCAGCTTGCAGGGGACCAAAAACATTCAGTACTTC. It codes for CASSLQGTKNIQYF.

This chain links TRBV9 with TRBJ2-1, with 13 bases fitting TRBD2. This CDR3 region has 17 residues. The trim removed 0 bases at V and 9 bases at J, leaving 9 bases unmatched. The germline V gene has CDR1 SGDLS and CDR2 YYNGEE. CDR3 nucleotide sequence: TGTGCCAGCAGCGTAGCTTTTGGACTAGCGGGAGTTGGTGAGCAGTTCTTC. This translates into CASSVAFGLAGVGEQFF.